This passage covers 32 T cell receptor beta chains from one sample sequenced in a study of control samples from healthy donors and cancer patients. TCRdb's copy holds only in-frame clones and misses some; the assay was immunoSEQ multiplex PCR. The sample has about 160,000 clones; 96% are singletons. What was sequenced was blood. These receptors all come from a woman in her thirties in good health.

The chain recombines TRBV28 with TRBJ1-1, with unresolved D. Germline CDR1 and CDR2: MDHEN and SYDVKM. V was trimmed by 5 bases and J by 3 bases, leaving 19 bases between them. The CDR3 extends over 16 amino acids. The CDR3 reads CASSLHPVLSDTEAFF. The CDR3 region has the DNA TGTGCCAGCAGTCTCCACCCAGTCTTGTCGGACACTGAAGCTTTCTTT.

The chain links TRBV11-3 to TRBJ2-1, with 11 bases aligning to TRBD2. Germline CDR1 and CDR2: SGHNT and YENEEA. CDR3 length equals 15 residues. V was pared by 5 bases and J by 7 bases, with 7 bases of the junction left unmatched. The CDR3 loop is CASSRSGRARNEQFF. The CDR3 bases are TGTGCCAGCAGCCGTAGCGGGAGGGCCCGGAATGAGCAGTTCTTC.

V gene TRBV27 combines with J gene TRBJ2-3; TRBD1 aligns across 11 bases. The CDR3 is made up of 16 amino acids. Per germline, CDR1 MNHEY and CDR2 SMNVEV (reference sequence). V gave up 5 bases and J gave up 1 base; unmatched junction bases: 5. The chain's CDR3 is CASSTPGQGGTDTQYF. The CDR3 nucleotides read TGTGCCAGCAGTACCCCGGGACAGGGGGGCACAGATACGCAGTATTTT.

The genes are TRBV5-4 and TRBJ1-2; 10 nucleotides agree with TRBD1. This CDR3 contains 17 residues. Germline assignment: CDR1 SGHNT and CDR2 YYREEE (reference sequence). The trim removed 1 base at V and 1 base at J, leaving 7 bases unmatched. In DNA, the CDR3 is TGTGCCAGCAGCTTGCACCCGACAGGGGGCCTTAACTATGGCTACACCTTC. As protein: CASSLHPTGGLNYGYTF. The full variable domain, in which reference TRBV5-4 and TRBJ1-2 provide the parts outside the CDR3, is ETGVTQSPTHLIKTRGQQVTLRCSSQSGHNTVSWYQQALGQGPQFIFQYYREEENGRGNFPPRFSGLQFPNYSSELNVNALELDDSALYLCASSLHPTGGLNYGYTFGSGTRLTVV.

The CDR3 protein is CASSSRTVNEKLFF. The CDR3 DNA reads TGTGCCAGCAGTTCAAGGACGGTGAATGAAAAACTGTTTTTT. J is TRBJ1-4 and V is TRBV28, with D uncertain. Germline V gene lookup returns CDR1 MDHEN and CDR2 SYDVKM. Trimming stripped 4 bases from V and 5 bases from J, with 11 bases between. CDR3 length: 14 amino acids.

The CDR3 region has the DNA TGTGCCAGCATTAGGGGGACAAACTATGGCTACACCTTC. It specifies CASIRGTNYGYTF. The rearrangement joins TRBV5-8 to TRBJ1-2; TRBD1 is a possible D gene (6 bases). Trimming shortened V by 6 bases and J by 2 bases, and 11 bases separated the two germline ends. The CDR3 consists of 13 residues. Germline assignment: CDR1 SGHTS and CDR2 YDEGEE.

The CDR3 DNA sequence: TGTGCCAGCAGTGAAAGTCCAGCGGACAGCGACATTCAGTACTTC. Protein: CASSESPADSDIQYF. The chain is built from TRBV6-1 and TRBJ2-4; D might be TRBD1 (6 bases). CDR1 is MNHNS, CDR2 SASEGT, per germline. The CDR3 length is 15 residues. Trimming stripped 2 bases from V and 8 bases from J, with 16 bases between.

The rearrangement uses TRBV5-1 and TRBJ1-6; TRBD1 might be the D (6 bases). CDR3 length: 15 amino acids. The ends were cut back, 4 bases at V and 5 bases at J, with 13 bases in the middle. CDR1 is SGHRS and CDR2 is YFSETQ in the germline V gene. CDR3 in amino acids: CASSNRAGDNSPLHF. The DNA of the CDR3 is TGCGCCAGCAGCAATAGGGCAGGGGATAATTCACCCCTCCACTTT.

The genes are TRBV24-1 and TRBJ2-1; D is ambiguous. Trimming removed 4 bases from V and 8 bases from J, with 17 bases in between. Germline assignment: CDR1 KGHDR and CDR2 SFDVKD. The CDR3 is made up of 15 amino acids. The CDR3 sequence: CATSDTQWALDEQFF. As DNA, the CDR3 is TGTGCCACCAGTGACACCCAGTGGGCGTTAGATGAGCAGTTCTTC.

The V gene is TRBV19, the J gene TRBJ1-5; D call uncertain. Germline CDR1 LNHDA, CDR2 SQIVND (reference sequence). The CDR3 is made up of 16 amino acids. Trimming removed 3 bases from V and 2 bases from J, with 14 bases in between. CDR3 DNA sequence: TGTGCCAGTAGTATCTGGCAAGGCCGGGGCAATCAGCCCCAGCATTTT. Amino acids: CASSIWQGRGNQPQHF.

V gene TRBV7-2 combines with J gene TRBJ1-2; D is possibly TRBD1 (6 bases). Germline loops: CDR1 SGHTA, CDR2 FQGNSA. V gave up 5 bases and J gave up 8 bases, with 21 bases separating them. The CDR3 runs 15 residues. The CDR3 nucleotides read TGTGCCAGCAGCACCCCCTCTGGACAGCCGAGGGGCTACACCTTC. It encodes CASSTPSGQPRGYTF.

Only a few counts were recorded for this clone. The rearrangement uses TRBV5-4 and TRBJ2-2; D remains ambiguous. From germline, CDR1 is SGHNT and CDR2 YYREEE (reference sequence). Trimming shortened V by 6 bases and J by 7 bases, and 10 bases separated the two germline ends. The CDR3 has 12 residues. The CDR3 loop reads CASNPVNGELFF. CDR3 DNA sequence: TGTGCCAGCAATCCCGTAAACGGGGAGCTGTTTTTT.

The chain joins TRBV9 to TRBJ2-7; 8 bases agree with TRBD1. CDR3 length: 15 amino acids. V shed 3 bases and J 1 base; nucleotides not matched to a gene: 6. Germline CDR1 and CDR2: SGDLS and YYNGEE. The CDR3 region is CASSGGTGVSYEQYF. The CDR3 DNA sequence: TGTGCCAGCAGCGGGGGGACAGGAGTATCCTACGAGCAGTACTTC.

CDR3 residues: CASSPGGLSTDTQYF. CDR3 DNA: TGTGCCAGCAGCCCAGGGGGACTAAGCACAGATACGCAGTATTTT. This rearrangement joins TRBV6-6 to TRBJ2-3; tentatively, D is TRBD1 or TRBD2 (7 bases each). The V end was cut by 6 bases, the J end by 0 bases, with 13 bases between. The CDR3 covers 15 residues. CDR1 and CDR2 (germline): MNHNY, SVGAGI (reference sequence).

The rearrangement uses TRBV15 and TRBJ1-2; a weak D match, TRBD1 (5 bases). The CDR3 consists of 15 residues. V lost 0 bases, J lost 3 bases, and 11 bases lay in between. Germline CDR1 reads LNHNV; CDR2 reads YYDKDF (reference sequence). The CDR3 DNA reads TGTGCCACCAGCAGAGATTATTCAGGGTACTATGGCTACACCTTC. Its translation: CATSRDYSGYYGYTF.

This CDR3 is CASSPRDRALYEQYF. DNA for the CDR3: TGCGCCAGCAGCCCCCGGGACAGGGCCCTCTACGAGCAGTACTTC. The chain links TRBV5-1 to TRBJ2-7; TRBD1 matches 9 bases. Germline CDR1 reads SGHRS; CDR2 reads YFSETQ. Trimming cost V 4 bases and J 3 bases; bases outside gene matches: 8. The CDR3 has 15 residues.

The V gene is TRBV28, the J gene TRBJ2-1, with 16 positions matching TRBD2. CDR1 is MDHEN and CDR2 is SYDVKM in the germline V gene. With V trimmed by 4 bases and J by 0 bases, 12 bases remained unmatched. The length of the CDR3 is 21 residues. The CDR3 DNA is TGTGCCAGCAGTTCATACGGGACTAGCGGGGGGGATAGGAGCTCCTACAATGAGCAGTTCTTC. Encoded protein: CASSSYGTSGGDRSSYNEQFF.

The chain is built from TRBV28 and TRBJ2-3, with TRBD2 matching 9 bases. Germline CDR1 is MDHEN and CDR2 is SYDVKM. Germline trimming cut 0 bases from V and 2 bases from J; bases unmatched to any gene: 3. This CDR3 is built from 16 residues. The CDR3 coding sequence is TGTGCCAGCAGTTTATGGCCTAGCGGGACCACAGATACGCAGTATTTT. Its translation is CASSLWPSGTTDTQYF.

V usage is TRBV7-3 and J usage is TRBJ1-2; tentative D call: TRBD1 (5 bases). Germline lookup yields CDR1 SGHTA and CDR2 FQGTGA. There are 13 residues in the CDR3. V was trimmed by 1 base and J by 5 bases, leaving 8 bases between them. The CDR3 spells CASSLRAGYGYTF. For the CDR3, the DNA is TGTGCCAGCAGCTTAAGGGCAGGGTATGGCTACACCTTC.

The genes are TRBV3-1 (or the pseudogene TRBV3-2) and TRBJ2-5, with 9 bases aligning to TRBD2. The CDR3 has 17 residues. The junction had 12 bases not matched to a gene; V was cut back by 7 bases and J by 0 bases. In germline, CDR1 is LGHDT, CDR2 YNNKEL (reference sequence). CDR3 nucleotide sequence: TGTGCCAGCAACCGTAAACTAGCGGGCTCGTACCAAGAGACCCAGTACTTC. This codes for CASNRKLAGSYQETQYF.

The chain employs TRBV5-1 and TRBJ1-1; D is unclear. There are 14 residues in the CDR3. Per the germline V gene, CDR1 is SGHRS and CDR2 is YFSETQ. V shed 2 bases and J shed 6 bases, with 14 bases lying between them. The CDR3 loop reads CASSLGPSNAEAFF. CDR3 in DNA: TGCGCCAGCAGCTTAGGACCATCAAACGCTGAAGCTTTCTTT.

This rearrangement joins TRBV27 to TRBJ2-7, with TRBD1 identical over 8 bases. In germline, CDR1 is MNHEY, CDR2 SMNVEV (reference sequence). Unmatched junction bases numbered 4, after V lost 1 base and J lost 5 bases. This CDR3 has 14 residues. Here the CDR3 reads CASSLLSGGDEQYF. The CDR3 DNA reads as TGTGCCAGCAGTTTATTATCAGGGGGCGACGAGCAGTACTTC.

The genes are TRBV5-1 and TRBJ1-1; 9 bases are shared with TRBD1. Germline V gene sequence: CDR1 SGHRS, CDR2 YFSETQ. Trimming cost V 5 bases and J 2 bases; bases outside gene matches: 19. The CDR3 loop spans 19 amino acids. The CDR3 is CASSNKQGAGVLLNTEAFF. CDR3 nucleotide sequence: TGCGCCAGCAGTAACAAACAGGGGGCAGGGGTCTTATTAAACACTGAAGCTTTCTTT.

This chain uses TRBV24-1 with TRBJ1-5; D unclear. V lost 3 bases, J lost 2 bases, and 7 bases lay in between. In germline, CDR1 is KGHDR, CDR2 SFDVKD. This CDR3 is built from 14 residues. The CDR3 is CATSDHGRNQPQHF. The CDR3 DNA is TGTGCCACCAGTGATCACGGCCGCAATCAGCCCCAGCATTTT.

The V gene is TRBV5-6, the J gene TRBJ1-1; D is possibly TRBD1 (5 bases). V was trimmed by 4 bases and J by 6 bases, leaving 16 bases between them. CDR3 length: 14 residues. CDR1 SGHDT and CDR2 YYEEEE come from the germline V gene. The CDR3 DNA is TGTGCCAGCAGCACAGACCCAGGGCGCCCTGAAGCTTTCTTT. It encodes CASSTDPGRPEAFF.

V gene TRBV7-9 combines with J gene TRBJ2-1; D gene uncertain. Germline values: CDR1 SEHNR, CDR2 FQNEAQ (reference sequence). Trimming took 1 base from V and 3 from J, leaving 7 bases between them. There are 14 residues in the CDR3. The CDR3 region is CASSLVSDYNEQFF. The CDR3, as DNA: TGTGCCAGCAGCTTAGTGTCAGACTACAATGAGCAGTTCTTC.

This clone was seen just once. The V gene is TRBV28, the J gene TRBJ2-5; tentative D call: TRBD2 (5 bases). Trimming shortened V by 5 bases and J by 2 bases, and 15 bases separated the two germline ends. Germline CDR1 reads MDHEN; CDR2 reads SYDVKM. This CDR3 comprises 15 residues. In DNA form, the CDR3 reads TGTGCCAGCAGTCTGGCGCTAGCTAGTCAAGAGACCCAGTACTTC. Translated, it gives CASSLALASQETQYF.

The genes are TRBV6-2 or TRBV6-3 and TRBJ1-6; TRBD1 matches at 8 bases. V shed 0 bases, J shed 12 bases, and the junction held 10 bases outside the gene matches. CDR1 is MNHEY, CDR2 SVGEGT, per germline. The CDR3 length is 16 residues. The CDR3 spells CASSYSGQGIWEPLHF. CDR3 nucleotides: TGTGCCAGCAGTTACTCAGGACAGGGCATATGGGAACCCCTCCACTTT.

This chain links TRBV28 with TRBJ1-5, with TRBD1 as a possible D gene (6 bases). The germline V and J ends were trimmed by 7 bases and 6 bases, with 16 bases remaining between them. Germline V gene sequence: CDR1 MDHEN, CDR2 SYDVKM. This CDR3 is built from 14 residues. The CDR3 here is CASNRVDSSQPQHF. The CDR3 region has the DNA TGTGCCAGCAACAGGGTTGACTCGAGTCAGCCCCAGCATTTT.

The DNA for the CDR3 is TGTGCCAGCAGCCAAAGGGGCCTAGCGGGAGAACTGTTCTTC. Translated: CASSQRGLAGELFF. The rearrangement uses TRBV3-1 (or the pseudogene TRBV3-2) and TRBJ2-1, with 10 bases aligning to TRBD2. Germline CDR1 reads LGHDT; CDR2 reads YNNKEL (reference sequence). The CDR3 totals 14 residues. J was trimmed by 15 bases and V by 2 bases; bases with no gene match: 10.

In its sample, this clone was seen once. The rearrangement joins TRBV12-3 or TRBV12-4 to TRBJ1-2, with 7 bases that match TRBD1. This CDR3 comprises 12 residues. The V segment lost 5 bases and the J segment 8 bases; nucleotides outside the gene matches: 5. CDR3 loop: CASSRQGYGYTF. CDR3 nucleotides: TGTGCCAGCAGTCGACAGGGTTACGGCTACACCTTC.

V gene TRBV7-8 combines with J gene TRBJ2-1; perhaps TRBD2 as D (5 bases). CDR1 and CDR2 (germline): SGHVS, FQNEAQ. The CDR3 totals 13 residues. The V end lost 1 base, the J end lost 12 bases, and 13 bases lay between the germline ends. CDR3 nucleotide sequence: TGTGCCAGCAGCTTAGGTTTCGGTAGCGTGCAGTTCTTC. Its translation: CASSLGFGSVQFF.